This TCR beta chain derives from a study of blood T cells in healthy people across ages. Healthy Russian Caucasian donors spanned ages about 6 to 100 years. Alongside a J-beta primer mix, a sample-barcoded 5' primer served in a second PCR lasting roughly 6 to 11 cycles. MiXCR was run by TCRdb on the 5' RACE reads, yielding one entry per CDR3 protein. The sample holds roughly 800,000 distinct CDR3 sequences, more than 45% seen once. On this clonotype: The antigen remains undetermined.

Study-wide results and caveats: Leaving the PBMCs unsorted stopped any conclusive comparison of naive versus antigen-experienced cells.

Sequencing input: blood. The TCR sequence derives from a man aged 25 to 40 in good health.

The DNA of the CDR3 is TGTGCCAGCAATTCGGGCCTGAGCTCCTACAATGAGCAGTTCTTC. Translation: CASNSGLSSYNEQFF. The V gene is TRBV9, the J gene TRBJ2-1; D remains unclear. The CDR3 covers 15 residues. V was clipped by 6 bases and J by 0 bases, with 13 bases between them. Germline CDR1 reads SGDLS; CDR2 reads YYNGEE.